This T cell receptor (beta chain) was captured by sequencing in a study of cytomegalovirus exposure and HLA in healthy donors. About the research overall: Around 79 million unique TCRs, all from HLA-typed donors, were included in an early release of the data.

Details on this clone: The antigen is unknown.

The PCR contained 60 Vbeta and 13 Jbeta primers. Method: immunoSEQ multiplex PCR; TCRdb's copy keeps in-frame clones and lacks some. Counted here are around 130,000 clones, 81% occurring once; the ten biggest clones make up about 0.63%. Regarding the study as a whole: For most subjects, TCR beta sequences were reported to predict HLA-A and HLA-B alleles with accuracy.

Trimming cost V 3 bases and J 0 bases, with 12 bases left between them. CDR1 and CDR2 (germline): SGHDT, YYEEEE. This CDR3 region has 15 residues. The sequence derives from a man aged 18 to 29 in good health and CMV-seronegative. V and J are TRBV5-6 and TRBJ2-5, with D uncertain. The source material was PBMCs. The CDR3 loop is CASSSLRVNQETQYF. The CDR3 DNA follows: TGTGCCAGCAGCTCACTCCGTGTGAACCAAGAGACCCAGTACTTC.